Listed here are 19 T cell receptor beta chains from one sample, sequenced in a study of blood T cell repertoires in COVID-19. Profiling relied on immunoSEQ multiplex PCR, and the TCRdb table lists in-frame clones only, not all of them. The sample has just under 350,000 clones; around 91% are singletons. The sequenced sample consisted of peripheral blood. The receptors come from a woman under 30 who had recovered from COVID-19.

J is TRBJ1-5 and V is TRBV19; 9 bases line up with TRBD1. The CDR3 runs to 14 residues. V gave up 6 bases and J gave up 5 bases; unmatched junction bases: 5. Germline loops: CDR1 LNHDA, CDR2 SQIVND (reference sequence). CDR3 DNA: TGTGCCAGTAGCCTACAGGGGGCCTATCAGCCCCAGCATTTT. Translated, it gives CASSLQGAYQPQHF.

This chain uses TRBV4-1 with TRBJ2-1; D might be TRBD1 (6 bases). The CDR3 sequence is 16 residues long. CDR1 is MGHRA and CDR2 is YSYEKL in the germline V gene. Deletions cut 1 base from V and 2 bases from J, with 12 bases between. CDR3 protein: CASSQGQVKAYNEQFF. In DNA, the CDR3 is TGCGCCAGCAGCCAAGGACAGGTAAAGGCCTACAATGAGCAGTTCTTC.

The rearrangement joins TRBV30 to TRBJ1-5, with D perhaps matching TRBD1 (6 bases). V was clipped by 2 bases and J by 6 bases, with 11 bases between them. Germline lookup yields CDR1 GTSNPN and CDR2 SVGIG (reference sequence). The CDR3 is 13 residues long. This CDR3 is CAWSRQGTQPQHF. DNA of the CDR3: TGTGCCTGGAGTCGGCAGGGGACTCAGCCCCAGCATTTT.

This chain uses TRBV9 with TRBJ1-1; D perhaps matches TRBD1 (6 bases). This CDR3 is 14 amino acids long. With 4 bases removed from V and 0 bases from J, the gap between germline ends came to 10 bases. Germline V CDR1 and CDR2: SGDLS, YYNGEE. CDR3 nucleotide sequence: TGTGCCAGCAGCCCACAGGGACTGAACACTGAAGCTTTCTTT. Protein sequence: CASSPQGLNTEAFF.

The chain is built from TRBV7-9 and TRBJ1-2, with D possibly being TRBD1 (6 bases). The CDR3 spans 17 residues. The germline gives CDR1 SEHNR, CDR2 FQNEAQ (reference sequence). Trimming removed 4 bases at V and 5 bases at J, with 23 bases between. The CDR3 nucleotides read TGTGCCAGCAGCTCCCCTTCATTAGTGGGGGCCTCTTATGGCTACACCTTC. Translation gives CASSSPSLVGASYGYTF.

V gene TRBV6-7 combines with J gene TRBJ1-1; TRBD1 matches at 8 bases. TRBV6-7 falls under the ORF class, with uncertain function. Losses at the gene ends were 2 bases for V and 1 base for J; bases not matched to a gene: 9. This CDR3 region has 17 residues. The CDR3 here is CASSYGTGGSRNTEAFF. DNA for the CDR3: TGTGCCAGCAGTTACGGGACAGGCGGGTCAAGGAACACTGAAGCTTTCTTT.

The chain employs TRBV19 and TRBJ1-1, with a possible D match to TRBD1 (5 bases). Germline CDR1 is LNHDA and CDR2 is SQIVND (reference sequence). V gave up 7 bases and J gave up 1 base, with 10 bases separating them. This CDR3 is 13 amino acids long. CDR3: CASKPRENTEAFF. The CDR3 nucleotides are TGTGCCAGTAAGCCCAGGGAGAACACTGAAGCTTTCTTT.

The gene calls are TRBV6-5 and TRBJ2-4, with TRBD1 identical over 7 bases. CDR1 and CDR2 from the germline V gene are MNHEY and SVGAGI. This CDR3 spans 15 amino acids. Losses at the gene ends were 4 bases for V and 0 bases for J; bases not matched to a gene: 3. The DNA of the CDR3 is TGTGCCAGCAGTTGGGACAGACTAGCCAAAAACATTCAGTACTTC. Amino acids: CASSWDRLAKNIQYF.

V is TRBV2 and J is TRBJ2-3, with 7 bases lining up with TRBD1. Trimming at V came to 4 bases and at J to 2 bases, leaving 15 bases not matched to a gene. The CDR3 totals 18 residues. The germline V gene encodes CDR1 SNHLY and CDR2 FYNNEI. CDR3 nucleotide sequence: TGTGCCAGCAGTGTGGAGACAGGGTGGGGAGCAACCACAGATACGCAGTATTTT. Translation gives CASSVETGWGATTDTQYF.

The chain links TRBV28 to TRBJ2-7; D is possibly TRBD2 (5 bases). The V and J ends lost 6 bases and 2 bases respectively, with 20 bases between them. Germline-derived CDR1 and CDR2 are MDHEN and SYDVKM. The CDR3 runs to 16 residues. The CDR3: CASSRPAGRPPYEQYV. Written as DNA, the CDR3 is TGTGCCAGCAGCCGACCGGCGGGCCGCCCGCCCTACGAGCAGTACGTC.

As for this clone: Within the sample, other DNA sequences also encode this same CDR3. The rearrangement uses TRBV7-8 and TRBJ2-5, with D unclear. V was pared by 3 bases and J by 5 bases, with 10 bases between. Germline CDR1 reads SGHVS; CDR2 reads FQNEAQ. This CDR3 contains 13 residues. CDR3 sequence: CASSLSRVETQYF. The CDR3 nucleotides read TGTGCCAGCAGCTTGTCCCGGGTTGAGACCCAGTACTTC.

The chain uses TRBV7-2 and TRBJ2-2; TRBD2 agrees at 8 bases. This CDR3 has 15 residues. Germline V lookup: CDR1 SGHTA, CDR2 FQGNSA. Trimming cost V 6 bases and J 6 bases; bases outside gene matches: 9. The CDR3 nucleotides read TGTGCCAGCAGTGGCGGGACTAGGGTACCCGGGGAGCTGTTTTTT. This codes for CASSGGTRVPGELFF.

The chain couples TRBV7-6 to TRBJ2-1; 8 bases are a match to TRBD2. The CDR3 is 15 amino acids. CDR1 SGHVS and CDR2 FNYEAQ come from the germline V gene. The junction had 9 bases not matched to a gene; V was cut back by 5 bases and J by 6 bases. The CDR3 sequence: CASSPASGGGNEQFF. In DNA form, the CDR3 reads TGTGCCAGCAGCCCCGCCAGCGGGGGAGGCAATGAGCAGTTCTTC.

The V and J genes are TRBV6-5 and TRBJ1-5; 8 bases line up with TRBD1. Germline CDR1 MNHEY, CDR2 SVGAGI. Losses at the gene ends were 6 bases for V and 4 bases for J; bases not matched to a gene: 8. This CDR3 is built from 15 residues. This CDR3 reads CASRSDRVDNQPQHF. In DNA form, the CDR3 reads TGTGCCAGCAGATCGGACAGGGTCGATAATCAGCCCCAGCATTTT.

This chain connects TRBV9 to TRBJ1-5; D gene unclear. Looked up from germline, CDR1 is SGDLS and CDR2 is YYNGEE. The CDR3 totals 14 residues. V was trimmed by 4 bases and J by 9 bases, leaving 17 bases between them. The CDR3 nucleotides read TGTGCCAGCAGCAACCATCATGGAGAGGGGCCCCAGCATTTT. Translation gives CASSNHHGEGPQHF.

CDR3 residues: CASSPGSYSSYNEQFF. The DNA for the CDR3 is TGTGCCAGCAGCCCCGGGTCCTATAGCTCCTACAATGAGCAGTTCTTC. The gene calls are TRBV27 and TRBJ2-1; no clear D. The CDR3 length is 16 residues. Germline V gene lookup returns CDR1 MNHEY and CDR2 SMNVEV (reference sequence). The germline V and J ends were trimmed by 6 bases and 0 bases, with 15 bases remaining between them.

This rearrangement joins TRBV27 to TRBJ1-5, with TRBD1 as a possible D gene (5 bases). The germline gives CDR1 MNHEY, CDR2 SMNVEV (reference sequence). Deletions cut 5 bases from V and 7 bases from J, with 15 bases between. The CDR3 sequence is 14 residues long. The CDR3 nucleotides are TGTGCCAGCAGTACCACGCCCCAGGGACAGCCCCAGCATTTT. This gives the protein CASSTTPQGQPQHF.

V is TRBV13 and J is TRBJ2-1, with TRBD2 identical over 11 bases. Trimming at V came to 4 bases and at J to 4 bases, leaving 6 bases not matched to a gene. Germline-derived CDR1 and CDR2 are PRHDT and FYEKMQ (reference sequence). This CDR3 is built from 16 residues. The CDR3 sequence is CASSSALAGVYNEQFF. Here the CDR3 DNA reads TGTGCCAGCAGCTCAGCACTAGCGGGAGTTTACAATGAGCAGTTCTTC.

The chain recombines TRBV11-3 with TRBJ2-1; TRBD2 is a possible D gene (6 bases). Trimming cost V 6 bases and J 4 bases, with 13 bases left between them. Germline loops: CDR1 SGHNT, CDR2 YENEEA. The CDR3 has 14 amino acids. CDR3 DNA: TGTGCCAGCAGGCTGGGACTGATGTACAATGAGCAGTTCTTC. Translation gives CASRLGLMYNEQFF.